This T cell receptor beta chain was sequenced during a study of blood T cell repertoires in COVID-19. Study-wide context: Material from acute and convalescent COVID-19 was sourced from the United States, Italy and Spain. PBMCs, B-cell-depleted T cells, or T cells provided the cDNA or gDNA that made up the material.

The CDR3 covers 18 residues. Trimming took 3 bases from V and 0 from J, leaving 17 bases between them. CDR1 and CDR2 (germline): LGHDT, YNNKEL (reference sequence). Profiling relied on immunoSEQ multiplex PCR, and the TCRdb table lists in-frame clones only, not all of them. The sample lists 200,000 to 300,000 clones, 88% occurring once. The sequenced material came from peripheral blood. This chain joins TRBV3-1 (or the pseudogene TRBV3-2) and TRBJ1-4; the D gene is possibly TRBD1 (5 bases). This receptor was identified in a man aged 60-69 years who had recovered from COVID-19. CDR3 loop: CASSHWGGTGATNEKLFF. The DNA of the CDR3 is TGTGCCAGCAGCCATTGGGGGGGGACGGGAGCAACTAATGAAAAACTGTTTTTT.